This T cell receptor beta chain was documented in a study of T cells in Graves' hyperthyroidism and ophthalmopathy. This CDR3 is 13 amino acids long. Germline V gives CDR1 MDHEN, CDR2 SYDVKM. V lost 8 bases to trimming and J lost 2 bases; unmatched junction nucleotides: 6. This clonotype was recorded at least ten times. Amplification yielded TCR beta CDR3 regions, with RNA transcripts as the source. Using the HTBI primer set, a first-round RT-PCR was run on the TCR CDR3. TCRdb re-derived calls from the multiplex PCR reads in MiXCR, one entry per CDR3 protein. The table shows a few hundred thousand distinct CDR3 sequences, with approximately 14% occurring only once.

The sample taken for sequencing was blood. This TCR was recovered from a woman aged 18-35 years with Graves' hyperthyroidism. The chain combines TRBV28 with TRBJ2-7; 7 bases agree with TRBD2. The chain's CDR3 is CASLAAPTYEQYF. As DNA, the CDR3 is TGTGCCAGCCTAGCGGCCCCCACCTACGAGCAGTACTTC.